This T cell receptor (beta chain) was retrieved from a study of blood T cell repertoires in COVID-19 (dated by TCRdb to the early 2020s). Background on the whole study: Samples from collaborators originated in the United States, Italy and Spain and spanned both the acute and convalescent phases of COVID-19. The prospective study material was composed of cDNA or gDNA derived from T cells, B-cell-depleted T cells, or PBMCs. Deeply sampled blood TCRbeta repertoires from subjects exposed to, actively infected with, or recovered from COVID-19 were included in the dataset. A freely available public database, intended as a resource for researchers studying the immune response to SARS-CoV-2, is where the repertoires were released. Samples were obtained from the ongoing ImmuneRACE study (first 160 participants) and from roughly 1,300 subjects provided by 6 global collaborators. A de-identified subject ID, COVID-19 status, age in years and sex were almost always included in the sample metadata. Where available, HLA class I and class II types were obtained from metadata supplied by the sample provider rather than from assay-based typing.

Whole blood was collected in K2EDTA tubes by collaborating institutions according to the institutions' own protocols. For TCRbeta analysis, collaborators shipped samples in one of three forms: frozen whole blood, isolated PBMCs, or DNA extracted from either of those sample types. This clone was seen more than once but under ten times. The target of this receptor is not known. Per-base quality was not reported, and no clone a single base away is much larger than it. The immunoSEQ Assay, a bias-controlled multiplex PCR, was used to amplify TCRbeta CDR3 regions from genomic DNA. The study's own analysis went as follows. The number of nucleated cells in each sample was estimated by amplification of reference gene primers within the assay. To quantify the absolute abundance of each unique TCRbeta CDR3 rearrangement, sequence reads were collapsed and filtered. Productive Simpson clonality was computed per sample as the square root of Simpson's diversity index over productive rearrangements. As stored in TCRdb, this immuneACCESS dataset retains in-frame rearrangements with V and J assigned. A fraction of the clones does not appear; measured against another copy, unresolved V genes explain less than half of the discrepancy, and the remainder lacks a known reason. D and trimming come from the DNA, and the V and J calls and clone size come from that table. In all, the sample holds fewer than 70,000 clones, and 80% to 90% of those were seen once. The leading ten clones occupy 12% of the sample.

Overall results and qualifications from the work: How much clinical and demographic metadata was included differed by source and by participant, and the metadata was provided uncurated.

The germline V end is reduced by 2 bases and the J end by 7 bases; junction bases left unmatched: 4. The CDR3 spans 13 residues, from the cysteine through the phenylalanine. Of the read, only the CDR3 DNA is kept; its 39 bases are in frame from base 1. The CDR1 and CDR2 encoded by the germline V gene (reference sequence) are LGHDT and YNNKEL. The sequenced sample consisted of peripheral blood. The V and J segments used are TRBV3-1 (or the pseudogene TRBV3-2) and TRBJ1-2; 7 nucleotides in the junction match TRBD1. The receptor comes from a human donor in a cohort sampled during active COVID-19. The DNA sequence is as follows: TGTGCCAGCAGCCAAAACGACAGGGTTGGCTACACCTTC. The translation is CASSQNDRVGYTF.